This passage covers 28 T cell receptor beta chains from one sample sequenced in a study of cytomegalovirus exposure and HLA in healthy donors. Primers: 60 Vbeta forward and 13 Jbeta reverse. The protocol was immunoSEQ multiplex PCR, while the TCRdb copy is restricted to in-frame clones and leaves out a portion. The sample consists of about 130,000 clones, more than 65% of them appearing once. The sequenced sample was PBMCs. These receptors all stem from a man aged 18-30 years in good health and CMV-seropositive.

This clone was seen only a few times. The rearrangement uses TRBV10-3 and TRBJ1-1; D possibly corresponds to TRBD1 (6 bases). V lost 2 bases and J lost 11, with 18 bases in between. Germline CDR1 and CDR2: ENHRY and SYGVKD. The CDR3 loop spans 14 amino acids. The CDR3 DNA follows: TGTGCCATCAGTGAGATGACAGGCAGAGGGGGTGCTTTCTTT. Translation: CAISEMTGRGGAFF.

The chain joins TRBV7-9 to TRBJ2-5, with D unresolved. The end of the DNA is better explained by TRBJ2-7, so the J call may be wrong. Germline V gene sequence: CDR1 SEHNR, CDR2 FQNEAQ (reference sequence). The CDR3 covers 11 residues. This chain's CDR3 is CASSRNYEQYF. The DNA of the CDR3 is TGTGCCAGCAGCCGTAATTACGAGCAGTACTTC.

This clone showed up just once. Other DNA sequences in this specimen translate into the identical CDR3. CDR3 residues: CASSPYSTDTQYF. CDR3 in DNA: TGTGCCAGCTCACCCTATAGCACAGATACGCAGTATTTT. The rearrangement joins TRBV18 to TRBJ2-3; no clear D gene. Germline V gene sequence: CDR1 KGHSH, CDR2 LQKENI. The CDR3 spans 13 residues. V was shortened by 3 bases and J by 0 bases, with 4 bases between the two germline ends.

The gene calls are TRBV4-1 and TRBJ2-5; TRBD2 might be the D (5 bases). From germline, CDR1 is MGHRA and CDR2 YSYEKL. The CDR3 is 17 residues long. The V and J ends lost 0 bases and 5 bases respectively, with 19 bases between them. In DNA, the CDR3 is TGCGCCAGCAGCCAAGAATCTGACTACCCGTTAGGGGAGACCCAGTACTTC. This codes for CASSQESDYPLGETQYF.

CDR3 bases: TGTGCCAGCAGTGGGGGGGTTTCTCGGGGGGGTTTCCAATCCTACGAGCAGTACTTC. Its protein is CASSGGVSRGGFQSYEQYF. This chain joins TRBV13 and TRBJ2-7; 8 nucleotides agree with TRBD2. The CDR3 is 19 residues long. The germline CDR1 and CDR2 sequences are PRHDT and FYEKMQ (reference sequence). Trimming took 6 bases from V and 1 from J; bases not matched to a gene: 20.

This clone appeared a single time. The J gene is TRBJ2-1, the V gene TRBV15, with 7 bases fitting TRBD2. V shed 3 bases and J 8 bases; nucleotides not matched to a gene: 13. This CDR3 has 16 amino acids. Germline assignment: CDR1 LNHNV and CDR2 YYDKDF (reference sequence). The CDR3 DNA reads TGTGCCACCAGCAGCTACGGGGGGAGGATTATCGATGAGCAGTTCTTC. Its translation is CATSSYGGRIIDEQFF.

The chain joins TRBV4-1 to TRBJ2-7, with D perhaps matching TRBD1 (5 bases). Germline CDR1 and CDR2: MGHRA and YSYEKL. V lost 5 bases to trimming and J lost 5 bases, with 19 bases between them. CDR3 length equals 15 residues. The CDR3 reads CASSWVAGYRDEQYF. In DNA, the CDR3 is TGCGCCAGCAGCTGGGTCGCAGGGTACCGGGACGAGCAGTACTTC.

The chain is built from TRBV12-5 and TRBJ2-3; TRBD2 aligns across 9 bases. CDR1 is LGHNT, CDR2 FRNRAP, per germline. Losses at the gene ends were 1 base for V and 2 bases for J; bases not matched to a gene: 4. This CDR3 has 16 residues. CDR3 protein: CASGLASGETTDTQYF. As DNA, the CDR3 is TGTGCTAGTGGTTTGGCTAGCGGGGAAACCACAGATACGCAGTATTTT.

The V and J genes are TRBV27 and TRBJ2-2, with D uncertain. V was clipped by 2 bases and J by 9 bases, with 4 bases between them. This CDR3 region has 11 residues. Germline V CDR1 and CDR2: MNHEY, SMNVEV (reference sequence). CDR3 protein: CASSLGRELFF. In DNA, the CDR3 is TGTGCCAGCAGTTTAGGCCGGGAGCTGTTTTTT.

The chain has TRBV13 and TRBJ1-1; the D gene is possibly TRBD1 (6 bases). The length of the CDR3 is 13 residues. The ends were cut back, 3 bases at V and 5 bases at J, with 10 bases in the middle. CDR1 and CDR2 from the germline V gene are PRHDT and FYEKMQ (reference sequence). CDR3: CASSFGGGTEAFF. For the CDR3, the DNA is TGTGCCAGCAGCTTTGGGGGCGGAACTGAAGCTTTCTTT.

As regards this clone: This sample also contains other DNA sequences that code for the same CDR3. The chain uses TRBV6-5 and TRBJ2-7; 12 positions agree with TRBD1. The CDR3 loop spans 14 amino acids. From germline, CDR1 is MNHEY and CDR2 SVGAGI. V shed 6 bases and J 6 bases; nucleotides not matched to a gene: 6. The CDR3 sequence is CASSLGQGAGEQYF. The CDR3 DNA sequence: TGTGCCAGCAGCTTGGGACAGGGGGCTGGCGAGCAGTACTTC.

V is TRBV6-5 and J is TRBJ2-2; D gene unclear. Germline lookup yields CDR1 MNHEY and CDR2 SVGAGI. There are 13 residues in the CDR3. The V and J ends lost 2 bases and 5 bases respectively, with 6 bases between them. The CDR3 DNA reads TGTGCCAGCAGTTACGGAGAGACCGGGGAGCTGTTTTTT. Its protein is CASSYGETGELFF.

This clone was recorded once. The V and J genes are TRBV10-1 and TRBJ2-7; 11 nucleotides agree with TRBD1. The junction had 8 bases not matched to a gene; V was cut back by 3 bases and J by 4 bases. CDR1 WNHNN and CDR2 SYGVQD come from the germline V gene (reference sequence). The CDR3 covers 16 residues. The CDR3 sequence: CASSDQKDRGPYEQYF. Written as DNA, the CDR3 is TGCGCCAGCAGTGACCAAAAGGACAGGGGGCCATACGAGCAGTACTTC.

The rearrangement links TRBV6-4 to TRBJ2-1; TRBD2 matches 15 bases. CDR1 MRHNA and CDR2 SNTAGT come from the germline V gene. The CDR3 has 15 amino acids. J was trimmed by 7 bases and V by 4 bases; bases with no gene match: 2. CDR3 nucleotides: TGTGCCAGCAGTGCAGGACTAGCGGGGGGGAATGAGCAGTTCTTC. This gives the protein CASSAGLAGGNEQFF.

The V and J genes are TRBV19 and TRBJ1-1; no clear D. The CDR3 spans 14 residues. The V gene's germline CDR1 is LNHDA and CDR2 SQIVND (reference sequence). V dropped 7 bases and J dropped 1 base, with 13 bases sitting between them. In DNA, the CDR3 is TGTGCCAGTATCATCCGTCCCGGGAACACTGAAGCTTTCTTT. Translation: CASIIRPGNTEAFF.

The J gene is TRBJ1-6, the V gene TRBV25-1; TRBD1 matches at 7 bases. Trimming took 10 bases from V and 4 from J; bases not matched to a gene: 7. The CDR3 runs to 14 residues. Germline CDR1 MGHDK, CDR2 SYGVNS. The CDR3 sequence: CATEGQAYNSPLHF. DNA for the CDR3: TGTGCCACCGAAGGACAGGCTTATAATTCACCCCTCCACTTT. Full variable domain (remainder filled in from reference TRBV25-1 and TRBJ1-6): EADIYQTPRYLVIGTGKKITLECSQTMGHDKMYWYQQDPGMELHLIHYSYGVNSTEKGDLSSESTVSRIRTEHFPLTLESARPSHTSQYLCATEGQAYNSPLHFGNGTRLTVT.

Concerning this clone: The same CDR3 is also encoded by other DNA sequences in this sample. The CDR3 DNA reads as TGCGCCAGCAGTCGCGGGACGGATACAGATACGCAGTATTTT. It translates to CASSRGTDTDTQYF. The chain couples TRBV5-1 to TRBJ2-3; tentatively, D is TRBD2 (6 bases). Germline CDR1 reads SGHRS; CDR2 reads YFSETQ. The CDR3 spans 14 residues. The V end lost 5 bases, the J end lost 3 bases, and 13 bases lay between the germline ends. Together with reference TRBV5-1 and TRBJ2-3, the CDR3 gives the full variable domain: KAGVTQTPRYLIKTRGQQVTLSCSPISGHRSVSWYQQTPGQGLQFLFEYFSETQRNKGNFPGRFSGRQFSNSRSEMNVSTLELGDSALYLCASSRGTDTDTQYFGPGTRLTVL.

The chain joins TRBV30 to TRBJ1-2; 8 nucleotides agree with TRBD1. V lost 3 bases and J lost 4; bases outside the gene matches: 7. The germline V gene encodes CDR1 GTSNPN and CDR2 SVGIG (reference sequence). CDR3 size: 14 residues. The CDR3, as DNA: TGTGCCTGGAGCAGGACAGGGCCAGTCTATGGCTACACCTTC. It specifies CAWSRTGPVYGYTF.

The chain recombines TRBV5-6 with TRBJ2-6; TRBD1 agrees at 7 bases. V trimming: 1 base; J trimming: 4 bases; junction bases outside the gene matches: 2. Germline CDR1 SGHDT, CDR2 YYEEEE. The CDR3 contains 15 residues. For the CDR3, the DNA is TGTGCCAGCAGCTTGACAGGGGTCGGGGCCAACGTCCTGACTTTC. It yields the protein CASSLTGVGANVLTF.

CDR3 in DNA: TGCGCCAGCAGCCAAGAAACGGGACAGGGAAGCTCCTACGAGCAGTACTTC. Translating gives CASSQETGQGSSYEQYF. The chain combines TRBV4-1 with TRBJ2-7, with 9 bases identical to TRBD1. Per germline, CDR1 MGHRA and CDR2 YSYEKL. This CDR3 contains 17 residues. With V trimmed by 0 bases and J by 0 bases, 6 bases remained unmatched.

The gene calls are TRBV6-6 and TRBJ1-3; D not resolved. The CDR3 covers 14 residues. V lost 7 bases to trimming and J lost 0 bases, with 10 bases between them. The germline V gene encodes CDR1 MNHNY and CDR2 SVGAGI (reference sequence). The CDR3 DNA is TGTGCCAGCACCTACAGCAGCTCTGGAAACACCATATATTTT. Translated, it gives CASTYSSSGNTIYF.

The J gene is TRBJ2-3, the V gene TRBV6-1, with D possibly TRBD2 on 5 matching bases. Germline V gene lookup returns CDR1 MNHNS and CDR2 SASEGT. Between the trimmed V and J ends, which lost 3 bases and 2 bases, there was a span of 12 bases. This CDR3 is 15 amino acids long. CDR3 nucleotide sequence: TGTGCCAGCAGTGATTTAGGACTTATCACAGATACGCAGTATTTT. Residues: CASSDLGLITDTQYF.

The chain employs TRBV7-6 and TRBJ2-1; 10 bases are a match to TRBD2. Germline-derived CDR1 and CDR2 are SGHVS and FNYEAQ. The V and J ends lost 5 bases and 4 bases, in that order; junction bases with no gene match: 5. The CDR3 runs 15 residues. Here the CDR3 reads CASSRTSGGYNEQFF. Here the CDR3 DNA reads TGTGCCAGCAGCCGGACTAGCGGAGGGTACAATGAGCAGTTCTTC.

The V and J genes are TRBV19 and TRBJ1-5; the D gene is possibly TRBD1 (6 bases). V dropped 7 bases and J dropped 7 bases, with 14 bases sitting between them. Looked up from germline, CDR1 is LNHDA and CDR2 is SQIVND (reference sequence). This CDR3 has 13 amino acids. CDR3 region: CASNVRGIQPQHF. The CDR3 coding sequence is TGTGCCAGTAACGTAAGGGGGATCCAGCCCCAGCATTTT.

The rearrangement uses TRBV7-2 and TRBJ2-7; D is uncertain. Germline CDR1 SGHTA, CDR2 FQGNSA. The CDR3 is 15 amino acids. V shed 2 bases and J shed 2 bases, with 13 bases lying between them. The CDR3 here is CASSLRPGLTYEQYF. The CDR3 region has the DNA TGTGCCAGCAGCTTAAGGCCCGGGTTGACCTACGAGCAGTACTTC.

This chain joins TRBV10-3 and TRBJ2-3; D perhaps matches TRBD2 (6 bases). The CDR3 contains 14 residues. V lost 11 bases to trimming and J lost 0 bases, with 15 bases between them. Looked up from germline, CDR1 is ENHRY and CDR2 is SYGVKD. CDR3: CASAGSASTDTQYF. As DNA, the CDR3 is TGTGCCTCCGCCGGGAGCGCCAGCACAGATACGCAGTATTTT.

This clone was seen a few times. The chain has TRBV13 and TRBJ2-4, with a weak D call TRBD2 (6 bases). The CDR3 is made up of 13 amino acids. Germline CDR1 PRHDT, CDR2 FYEKMQ (reference sequence). Trimming stripped 5 bases from V and 7 bases from J, with 12 bases between. CDR3 sequence: CASSLRSGNIQYF. As DNA, the CDR3 is TGTGCCAGCAGCCTTAGAAGCGGGAACATTCAGTACTTC.

Only one count was recorded for this clone. The chain joins TRBV4-1 to TRBJ2-5, with TRBD1 identical over 7 bases. The assigned J gene may be wrong: the sequence end matches TRBJ2-7 better. Germline loops: CDR1 MGHRA, CDR2 YSYEKL. The CDR3 is 16 residues long. This CDR3 is CASSQAQTGSGYEQYF. CDR3 nucleotide sequence: TGCGCCAGCAGCCAAGCGCAGACAGGGAGTGGTTACGAGCAGTACTTC.